This is a list of T cell receptor beta chains from one sample in a study of T cell responses to AZD1222 COVID-19 vaccine. Libraries were prepared by immunoSEQ multiplex PCR; TCRdb keeps only in-frame clonotypes and omits some of them. The table records around 70,000 clones, 70% to 90% of them present only once. This material consisted of peripheral blood, taken on day 0 of AZD1222 vaccination. These receptors originate from an adult in good health. CDR3s include the opening cysteine and the closing phenylalanine or tryptophan. A D gene is named only where the DNA matches it firmly. Not all rows give a size; the values are once, few, many and, for expanded clones, a class.

CDR3aa,CDR3nt,d_gene,j_gene,len,abundance,v_gene
CASSYRDTTYNEQFF,TGTGCCAGCAGTTACCGGGACACCACCTACAATGAGCAGTTCTTC,.,TRBJ2-1,15,.,TRBV6-5
CASSPDWNQPQHF,TGTGCCAGCAGTCCGGACTGGAATCAGCCCCAGCATTTT,.,TRBJ1-5,13,.,TRBV6-5
CASSHIWGQGNEKLFF,TGTGCCAGCAGCCACATTTGGGGACAGGGGAATGAAAAACTGTTTTTT,TRBD1,TRBJ1-4,16,.,TRBV6-6
CASTFRSPGPGNSPLHF,TGTGCCAGCACTTTCCGATCCCCGGGCCCAGGGAATTCACCCCTCCACTTT,.,TRBJ1-6,17,.,TRBV28
CASSTIGRSYGYTF,TGTGCCAGCAGTACAATAGGACGGAGCTATGGCTACACCTTC,.,TRBJ1-2,14,.,TRBV6-5
CASSSLAGARETQYF,TGCGCCAGCAGCTCTCTAGCGGGGGCCCGGGAGACCCAGTACTTC,TRBD2,TRBJ2-5,15,.,TRBV5-1
CSAKGIHEQFF,TGCAGTGCTAAGGGCATCCATGAGCAGTTCTTC,.,TRBJ2-1,11,once,TRBV20-1
CASCLGGTNEKLFF,TGCGCCAGCTGTTTGGGGGGTACTAATGAAAAACTGTTTTTT,.,TRBJ1-4,14,.,TRBV5-1
CASRLGQGAAVNEKLFF,TGTGCCAGCAGATTGGGACAGGGGGCGGCGGTGAATGAAAAACTGTTTTTT,TRBD1,TRBJ1-4,17,.,TRBV2
CASSRLAGLQETQYF,TGTGCCAGCAGCAGACTAGCGGGACTGCAAGAGACCCAGTACTTC,TRBD2,TRBJ2-5,15,.,TRBV27
CASSLSGSGANVLTF,TGTGCCAGCAGTTTATCGGGCTCTGGGGCCAACGTCCTGACTTTC,.,TRBJ2-6,15,few,TRBV27
CAWMRGYGYTF,TGTGCCTGGATGCGGGGGTATGGCTACACCTTC,.,TRBJ1-2,11,.,TRBV30
CASSYSLDTGNTIYF,TGTGCCAGCAGTTACTCGTTGGACACTGGAAACACCATATATTTT,.,TRBJ1-3,15,.,TRBV6-5
CAISEALPGAPEQYF,TGTGCCATCAGTGAGGCTTTACCGGGGGCCCCTGAGCAGTACTTC,.,TRBJ2-7,15,once,TRBV10-3
CAWAPGQGSETQYF,TGTGCCTGGGCTCCGGGACAGGGGTCAGAGACCCAGTACTTC,TRBD1,TRBJ2-5,14,.,TRBV30
CASSVDPLNEQFF,TGTGCCAGCAGTGTGGATCCACTAAATGAGCAGTTCTTC,.,TRBJ2-1,13,.,TRBV6-4
CASSVILGRGNTEAFF,TGTGCCAGCAGTGTTATTTTGGGCAGGGGGAACACTGAAGCTTTCTTT,.,TRBJ1-1,16,.,TRBV28